This T cell receptor (beta chain) derives from a study of shared clonotypes between healthy human individuals. About the study: Plates per donor: three CD4 naive, three CD4 memory, two CD8 naive, one CD8 memory. The study, taken as a whole, reports: Naive CD4 clonotypes were shared across a handful of donors at approximately 5.3%.

Regarding this clone: Its antigen is as yet unknown.

This CDR3 comprises 15 residues. Germline V CDR1 and CDR2: LNHDA, SQIVND (reference sequence). V dropped 5 bases and J dropped 10; count of bases not matched to a gene: 13. Sequenced by immunoSEQ multiplex PCR; TCRdb stores in-frame clones only, minus some. This sample carries some 2,100,000 clones, more than 85% of them seen once, and the ten largest clones take 1.5% to 2%. CD45RO-negative, CCR7-selected cells formed the naive CD8 fraction, which excluded terminally differentiated effector memory CD45RA+ cells. This clonotype was obtained from a man between 18 and 35 years old in good health. Some clones in this sample may be carry-over from other donors' samples. Sequences were obtained from naive CD8+ T cells from PBMCs. V usage is TRBV19 and J usage is TRBJ2-1; the match to TRBD1 covers 8 bases. For the CDR3, the DNA is TGTGCCAGTAGTGTGTACGGAATCACAGGGGGGGAGCAGTTCTTC. It codes for CASSVYGITGGEQFF.